What follows is one T cell receptor beta chain and its context. Its specificity is unknown. In the same sample, other DNA sequences code for this CDR3. The record originates from a study of shared clonotypes between healthy human individuals. Study conclusions and caveats: Sharing of clonotypes among donors was expected to vary with sequencing depth. Relative to clonotypes present in all four donors, those not shared had lower generation probabilities.

Every donor, a Caucasian adult, lived in Nashville, Tennessee. A split of CD4+ cells into CD45RA+ naive and CD45RA-negative memory subsets was performed. Germline V gene data show CDR1 as SNHLY and CDR2 as FYNNEI. V was shortened by 1 base and J by 4 bases, with 5 bases between the two germline ends. The CDR3 sequence is 12 residues long. The table came from immunoSEQ multiplex PCR; TCRdb's copy has only in-frame clones and leaves some out. This sample has some 2,100,000 clones, with roughly 95% found just once. The sequenced material came from naive CD4+ T cells sorted from blood. Stated subset: CD45RA+ positively selected. The origin of this receptor is a man between 18 and 29 years old in good health. This chain uses TRBV2 with TRBJ2-7; D gene ambiguous. The CDR3, as DNA: TGTGCCAGCAGTGAAGACGGTTACGAGCAGTACTTC. This sequence encodes CASSEDGYEQYF.